This TCR beta chain emerged from a study of metastatic and nonmetastatic thyroid tumors. Background on the study: Repertoires from malignant and benign thyroid patients were compared across blood and tumor or nodule tissue. Study-wide points: Malignant thyroid tumors reportedly exceeded benign nodules significantly in TCR beta diversity, with the difference appearing in blood and tumor.

Thyroid surgery was preceded by no treatment in any patient. TCRdb re-analyzed the PCR reads using MiXCR. Of 25,000 to 35,000 clones in the sample, more than 20% were seen once. This clone has at least ten counts. The antigen remains undetermined. The junction had 6 bases not matched to a gene; V was cut back by 0 bases and J by 1 base. CDR3 length equals 18 residues. Germline V gives CDR1 SGHNT, CDR2 YYREEE (reference sequence). The chain recombines TRBV5-4 with TRBJ2-1; TRBD2 agrees at 11 bases. The sample taken for sequencing was blood. The receptor comes from a female donor with papillary thyroid cancer or a benign thyroid nodule (not recorded which). Some clones in this sample may be carry-over from other donors' samples. This CDR3 reads CASSLDLAGGLSYNEQFF. In nucleotides, the CDR3 is TGTGCCAGCAGCTTGGACCTAGCGGGAGGTCTATCCTACAATGAGCAGTTCTTC. Looking up the rest from reference TRBV5-4 and TRBJ2-1 gives the full variable domain: ETGVTQSPTHLIKTRGQQVTLRCSSQSGHNTVSWYQQALGQGPQFIFQYYREEENGRGNFPPRFSGLQFPNYSSELNVNALELDDSALYLCASSLDLAGGLSYNEQFFGPGTRLTVL.